These 27 T cell receptor beta chains were all obtained from the same sample, sequenced in a study of T cells expressing NK-cell markers. TCRdb re-analyzed the 5' RACE reads; it lists each CDR3 protein once, without DNA. The table lists roughly 390,000 distinct CDR3 sequences. Sequenced: blood T cells: a sorted CD56 or NKG2C T cell subset, CD4+ or CD8+ T cells, or bulk PBMC T cells (not recorded which). These receptors all stem from a man aged 18-75 years in good health.

The chain couples TRBV5-1 to TRBJ2-5; TCRdb proposes TRBD2, but this gene call is untestable without DNA. The CDR3 contains 13 residues. CDR1 and CDR2 (germline): SGHRS, YFSETQ. The CDR3 protein is CASSFLAGETQYF.

The chain joins TRBV27 to TRBJ1-1; TCRdb indicates TRBD1, and absent DNA this call remains unverified. CDR1 and CDR2 from the germline V gene are MNHEY and SMNVEV (reference sequence). The CDR3 totals 14 residues. CDR3: CASYATGVNTEAFF.

The chain couples TRBV6-1 to TRBJ1-6. CDR1 is MNHNS, CDR2 SASEGT, per germline. The CDR3 contains 16 residues. CDR3 sequence: CASRTRQGSYNSPLHF.

The J gene is TRBJ1-5, the V gene TRBV2; TCRdb outputs TRBD1, but without DNA this stays unchecked. Germline V CDR1 and CDR2: SNHLY, FYNNEI. CDR3 length equals 14 residues. The CDR3 protein is CASSGQGKDQPQHF. Based on the CDR3 plus reference TRBV2 and TRBJ1-5, the full variable domain is EPEVTQTPSHQVTQMGQEVILRCVPISNHLYFYWYRQILGQKVEFLVSFYNNEISEKSEIFDDQFSVERPDGSNFTLKIRSTKLEDSAMYFCASSGQGKDQPQHFGDGTRLSIL.

The chain couples TRBV15 to TRBJ1-2; checking the TCRdb D call of TRBD1 is not possible without DNA. This CDR3 has 17 amino acids. From germline, CDR1 is LNHNV and CDR2 YYDKDF (reference sequence). The CDR3 sequence is CATSRSPLILEGYGYTF.

V usage is TRBV7-9 and J usage is TRBJ1-5; the D call from TCRdb, TRBD1, cannot be confirmed without DNA. This CDR3 is built from 16 residues. CDR1 and CDR2 (germline): SEHNR, FQNEAQ (reference sequence). This CDR3 is CASSLAVGQGNQPQHF.

The rearrangement links TRBV7-2 to TRBJ2-1; TCRdb reports TRBD1, a call that lacks DNA to check it against. CDR1 and CDR2 (germline): SGHTA, FQGNSA. CDR3 length: 19 amino acids. The CDR3 here is CASSSPDRGHFWPYNEQFF.

The gene calls are TRBV7-2 and TRBJ2-2; TCRdb indicates TRBD1, and absent DNA this call remains unverified. Germline assignment: CDR1 SGHTA and CDR2 FQGNSA. This CDR3 spans 16 amino acids. The CDR3 sequence is CASSLLGGFNTGELFF.

The chain has TRBV6-1 and TRBJ2-7; as DNA is missing, the TRBD2 call by TCRdb cannot be tested. This CDR3 contains 12 residues. Germline CDR1 and CDR2: MNHNS and SASEGT. CDR3: CASTDWSYEQYF.

The chain links TRBV24-1 to TRBJ1-5. This CDR3 is 13 amino acids long. Germline CDR1 KGHDR, CDR2 SFDVKD. The CDR3 spells CATSGAGNQPQHF.

The chain couples TRBV10-3 to TRBJ2-6. Germline CDR1 ENHRY, CDR2 SYGVKD. The CDR3 covers 17 residues. The CDR3 sequence is CATQGERERTGANVLTF.

This rearrangement joins TRBV20-1 to TRBJ2-5; as DNA is missing, the TRBD2 call by TCRdb cannot be tested. Germline-derived CDR1 and CDR2 are DFQATT and SNEGSKA (reference sequence). CDR3 length: 16 amino acids. The CDR3 loop is CSARSPSGARGETQYF.

This chain uses TRBV3-1 with TRBJ1-5; TCRdb's D call of TRBD1 is untestable without DNA. The CDR3 covers 13 residues. Germline V gene lookup returns CDR1 LGHDT and CDR2 YNNKEL (reference sequence). This CDR3 is CASSLQRDQPQHF. Full variable domain (outside the CDR3, taken from reference TRBV3-1 and TRBJ1-5): DTAVSQTPKYLVTQMGNDKSIKCEQNLGHDTMYWYKQDSKKFLKIMFSYNNKELIINETVPNRFSPKSPDKAHLNLHINSLELGDSAVYFCASSLQRDQPQHFGDGTRLSIL.

The chain recombines TRBV7-6 with TRBJ2-3; TCRdb's D gene call, TRBD2, goes unchecked for lack of DNA. CDR1 SGHVS and CDR2 FNYEAQ come from the germline V gene. The CDR3 totals 16 residues. CDR3 in amino acids: CASSLQGTSGGDTQYF.

This chain joins TRBV3-1 and TRBJ1-1; TCRdb lists TRBD1, though no DNA is available to test this call. CDR3 size: 17 residues. The germline V gene has CDR1 LGHDT and CDR2 YNNKEL (reference sequence). The CDR3 protein is CASSQVTSQGFFTEAFF.

The V call is TRBV6-1, the J call TRBJ2-2; the D call from TCRdb, TRBD2, cannot be confirmed without DNA. The CDR3 has 16 amino acids. Looked up from germline, CDR1 is MNHNS and CDR2 is SASEGT. This CDR3 is CASSARTSGNTGELFF.

The rearrangement links TRBV12-3 or TRBV12-4 to TRBJ2-1; TCRdb designates TRBD1, a call that cannot be tested without DNA. The CDR3 spans 15 residues. The CDR3 spells CASSPGPGRYNEQFF.

The chain is built from TRBV2 and TRBJ2-3; TCRdb picks TRBD2, but there is no DNA to check that call. The CDR3 has 20 residues. Germline V gene sequence: CDR1 SNHLY, CDR2 FYNNEI. The CDR3 protein is CASSGVSRPHITDPHDTQYF.

This sequence joins TRBV6-2 or TRBV6-3 and TRBJ2-4; TCRdb indicates TRBD1, and absent DNA this call remains unverified. This CDR3 is built from 11 residues. Germline assignment: CDR1 MNHEY and CDR2 SVGEGT. The CDR3 here is CASSQAQQQYF.

The chain carries TRBV20-1 and TRBJ2-1; TCRdb's D call of TRBD1 is untestable without DNA. There are 14 residues in the CDR3. Germline V gene lookup returns CDR1 DFQATT and CDR2 SNEGSKA (reference sequence). This CDR3 is CSASPPDYSNEQFF.

The chain combines TRBV18 with TRBJ2-1; as DNA is missing, the TRBD2 call by TCRdb cannot be tested. Germline CDR1 reads KGHSH; CDR2 reads LQKENI. This CDR3 comprises 17 residues. CDR3 amino acids: CASSPGDRGLALNEQFF.

The V call is TRBV29-1, the J call TRBJ1-1; TCRdb's D gene call, TRBD1, goes unchecked for lack of DNA. The CDR3 consists of 14 residues. The germline V gene encodes CDR1 SQVTM and CDR2 ANQGSEA. Here the CDR3 reads CSVAPDSLNTEAFF.

The chain is built from TRBV11-2 and TRBJ2-5; TCRdb reports TRBD1, a call that lacks DNA to check it against. The CDR3 runs 14 residues. The germline V gene encodes CDR1 SGHAT and CDR2 FQNNGV. The CDR3 spells CASSLGGTGETQYF.

This chain's CDR3 is CASSYPGRNQPQHF. The rearrangement links TRBV7-9 to TRBJ1-5; the D call from TCRdb, TRBD1, cannot be confirmed without DNA. The CDR3 has 14 residues. CDR1 SEHNR and CDR2 FQNEAQ come from the germline V gene (reference sequence).

The rearrangement links TRBV5-5 to TRBJ2-5; lacking DNA, the TRBD1 call made by TCRdb goes unchecked. The CDR3 totals 16 residues. CDR1 is SGHKS and CDR2 is YYEKEE in the germline V gene (reference sequence). This CDR3 reads CASSYRTGGLGETQYF. Full variable domain (outside the CDR3, taken from reference TRBV5-5 and TRBJ2-5): DAGVTQSPTHLIKTRGQQVTLRCSPISGHKSVSWYQQVLGQGPQFIFQYYEKEERGRGNFPDRFSARQFPNYSSELNVNALLLGDSALYLCASSYRTGGLGETQYFGPGTRLLVL.

The J gene is TRBJ2-4, the V gene TRBV9; there is no DNA to check the TCRdb D call of TRBD2. The CDR3 totals 14 residues. Germline values: CDR1 SGDLS, CDR2 YYNGEE. CDR3 loop: CASSVGGASVIQYF. Together with reference TRBV9 and TRBJ2-4, the CDR3 gives the full variable domain: DSGVTQTPKHLITATGQRVTLRCSPRSGDLSVYWYQQSLDQGLQFLIQYYNGEERAKGNILERFSAQQFPDLHSELNLSSLELGDSALYFCASSVGGASVIQYFGAGTRLSVL.

The chain is built from TRBV6-4 and TRBJ2-5. The germline CDR1 and CDR2 sequences are MRHNA and SNTAGT. The CDR3 spans 13 residues. The CDR3 loop reads CASSRSEQETQYF.